This TCR beta chain was recorded in a study of blood T cell repertoires in COVID-19. On the study more broadly: The study drew acute and convalescent COVID-19 samples from the United States, Italy and Spain.

Clones were sequenced by immunoSEQ multiplex PCR, and TCRdb holds only the in-frame ones, with some missing. The table has 180,000 or so clones, roughly 84% seen once; the top ten hold around 6.7%. While infection was still active, Seattle patients were enrolled and then followed longitudinally. This CDR3 has 13 residues. Deletions cut 5 bases from V and 5 bases from J, with 12 bases between. Germline V CDR1 and CDR2: LNHDA, SQIVND (reference sequence). Sequences were obtained from peripheral blood. This receptor was obtained from a woman aged 40-49 years with COVID-19, enrolled during active disease. The chain uses TRBV19 and TRBJ1-2; D is unresolved. The CDR3 DNA reads TGTGCCAGTAGTCCCCGACTTGGGTATGGCTACACCTTC. Protein: CASSPRLGYGYTF.